One and the same sample provided the 5 T cell receptor beta chains below, sequenced in a study of T cell changes during pregnancy in multiple sclerosis. The protocol was immunoSEQ multiplex PCR, while the TCRdb copy is restricted to in-frame clones and leaves out a portion. The data contain approximately 53,000 clones, over 85% of them singletons. This specimen consisted of CD4+ T cells from peripheral blood mononuclear cells, obtained before pregnancy. The receptors were gathered from a female donor with multiple sclerosis, enrolled in a pregnancy study.

The V call is TRBV29-1, the J call TRBJ1-3; TRBD1 agrees at 7 bases. Germline CDR1 SQVTM, CDR2 ANQGSEA. This CDR3 comprises 16 residues. V was clipped by 5 bases and J by 0 bases; unmatched bases: 10. The CDR3 DNA is TGCAGCGTTAGTACAGGGGCCATCTACTCTGGAAACACCATATATTTT. Encoded protein: CSVSTGAIYSGNTIYF.

V usage is TRBV10-1 and J usage is TRBJ2-1; 7 nucleotides line up with TRBD2. V shed 6 bases, J shed 2 bases, and the junction held 13 bases outside the gene matches. Germline CDR1 WNHNN, CDR2 SYGVQD (reference sequence). The CDR3 contains 17 residues. The CDR3 region is CASSERIAGLAYNEQFF. The CDR3 DNA sequence: TGCGCCAGCAGCGAAAGAATAGCGGGCCTAGCCTACAATGAGCAGTTCTTC.

The chain links TRBV18 to TRBJ2-1; D uncertain. V was clipped by 2 bases and J by 3 bases, with 14 bases between them. The CDR3 totals 16 residues. Germline V lookup: CDR1 KGHSH, CDR2 LQKENI. The CDR3 DNA reads as TGTGCCAGCTCACCAGGGCAACTGTTGAACTACAATGAGCAGTTCTTC. Protein product: CASSPGQLLNYNEQFF.

The chain employs TRBV30 and TRBJ2-1, with 8 bases that match TRBD2. The CDR3 has 16 amino acids. The trim removed 0 bases at V and 7 bases at J, leaving 11 bases unmatched. Germline assignment: CDR1 GTSNPN and CDR2 SVGIG (reference sequence). CDR3 DNA: TGTGCCTGGAGTGTAGGCCCAGCGGGAGCCCAAAATGAGCAGTTCTTC. Protein sequence: CAWSVGPAGAQNEQFF.

The genes are TRBV4-2 and TRBJ1-3; maybe TRBD1 (5 bases). The germline CDR1 and CDR2 sequences are LGHNA and YNFKEQ. Trimming removed 6 bases at V and 0 bases at J, with 9 bases between. This CDR3 has 14 residues. DNA for the CDR3: TGTGCCAGCAGGGCAGGGCTCTCTGGAAACACCATATATTTT. Translation gives CASRAGLSGNTIYF.